This T cell receptor (beta chain) is from a study of blood T cell repertoires in COVID-19. Study overall: The United States, Italy and Spain were the sources of the acute and convalescent COVID-19 samples. Sample material is recorded as cDNA or gDNA derived from T cells, B-cell-depleted T cells, or PBMCs.

The CDR3 contains 14 residues. Per the germline V gene, CDR1 is MNHEY and CDR2 is SVGEGT. Trimming stripped 5 bases from V and 2 bases from J, with 13 bases between. As originally analysed: Reference gene primer amplification in the assay estimated nucleated cell counts. Repertoires were generated with immunoSEQ multiplex PCR, while TCRdb's copy carries only in-frame clones and drops some. From that table come the V and J calls and clone size; the DNA was used to work out D and trimming. The table includes some 160,000 clones, roughly 91% detected once. This sequence was found in a middle-aged man who had recovered from COVID-19. Sequenced material: peripheral blood. V and J are TRBV6-2 or TRBV6-3 and TRBJ2-7; possibly TRBD1 for D (6 bases). The CDR3 bases are TGTGCCAGCAGTACCGGGACATCTACCTACGAGCAGTACTTC. Amino acids: CASSTGTSTYEQYF.